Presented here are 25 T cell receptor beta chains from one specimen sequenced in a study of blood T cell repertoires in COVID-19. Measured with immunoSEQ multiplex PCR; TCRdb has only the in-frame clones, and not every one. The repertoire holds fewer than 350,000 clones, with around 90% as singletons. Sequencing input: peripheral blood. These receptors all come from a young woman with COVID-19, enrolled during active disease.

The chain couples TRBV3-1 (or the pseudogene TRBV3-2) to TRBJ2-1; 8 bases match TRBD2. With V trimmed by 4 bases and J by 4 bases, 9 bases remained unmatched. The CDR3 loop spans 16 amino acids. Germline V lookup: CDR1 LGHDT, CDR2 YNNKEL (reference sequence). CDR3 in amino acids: CASSPTAGDGYNEQFF. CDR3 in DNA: TGTGCCAGCAGCCCAACAGCGGGAGATGGGTACAATGAGCAGTTCTTC.

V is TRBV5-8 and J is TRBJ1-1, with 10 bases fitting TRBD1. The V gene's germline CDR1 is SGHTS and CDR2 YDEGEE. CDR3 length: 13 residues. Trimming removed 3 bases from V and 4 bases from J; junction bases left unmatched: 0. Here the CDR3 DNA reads TGTGCCAGCAGCTGGACAGGGGGCACTGAAGCTTTCTTT. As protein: CASSWTGGTEAFF. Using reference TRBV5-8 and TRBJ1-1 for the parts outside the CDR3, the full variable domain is EAGVTQSPTHLIKTRGQQATLRCSPISGHTSVYWYQQALGLGLQFLLWYDEGEERNRGNFPPRFSGRQFPNYSSELNVNALELEDSALYLCASSWTGGTEAFFGQGTRLTVV.

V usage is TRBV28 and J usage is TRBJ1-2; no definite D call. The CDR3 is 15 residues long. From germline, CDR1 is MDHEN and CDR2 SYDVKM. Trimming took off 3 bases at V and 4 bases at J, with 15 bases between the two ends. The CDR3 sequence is CASSLEAGSPYGYTF. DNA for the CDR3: TGTGCCAGCAGTTTGGAGGCGGGCAGTCCCTATGGCTACACCTTC.

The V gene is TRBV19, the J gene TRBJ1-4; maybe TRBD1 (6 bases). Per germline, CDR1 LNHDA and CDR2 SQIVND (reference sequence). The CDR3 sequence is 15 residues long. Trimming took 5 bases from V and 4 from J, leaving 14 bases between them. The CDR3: CASSSGGQYNEKLFF. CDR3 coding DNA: TGTGCCAGTAGTTCCGGAGGACAGTATAATGAAAAACTGTTTTTT.

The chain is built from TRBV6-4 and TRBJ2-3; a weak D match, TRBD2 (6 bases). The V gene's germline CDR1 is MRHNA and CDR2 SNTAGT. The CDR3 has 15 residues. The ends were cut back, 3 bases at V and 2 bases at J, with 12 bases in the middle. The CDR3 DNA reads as TGTGCCAGCAGTGAGGGACGGGAGCACACAGATACGCAGTATTTT. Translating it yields CASSEGREHTDTQYF.

CDR3 sequence reads: CASKEQGPETQYF. CDR3 DNA: TGTGCCAGCAAAGAACAGGGGCCCGAGACCCAGTACTTC. The V call is TRBV12-3 or TRBV12-4, the J call TRBJ2-5, with TRBD1 matching over 7 bases. V trimming: 7 bases; J trimming: 5 bases; junction bases outside the gene matches: 7. The CDR3 is 13 amino acids.

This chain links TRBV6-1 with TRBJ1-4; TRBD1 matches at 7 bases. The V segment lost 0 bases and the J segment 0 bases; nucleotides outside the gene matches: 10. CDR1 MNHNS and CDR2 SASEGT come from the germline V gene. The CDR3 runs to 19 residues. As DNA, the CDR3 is TGTGCCAGCAGTGAAGCTATCCCGGGACAGACCTCAACTAATGAAAAACTGTTTTTT. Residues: CASSEAIPGQTSTNEKLFF.

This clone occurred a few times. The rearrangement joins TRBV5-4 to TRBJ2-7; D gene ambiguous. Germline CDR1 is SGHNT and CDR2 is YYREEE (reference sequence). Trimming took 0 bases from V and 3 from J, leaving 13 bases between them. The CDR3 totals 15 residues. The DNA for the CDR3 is TGTGCCAGCAGCTTGGCCCCCGGGTCTATCTACGAGCAGTACTTC. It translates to CASSLAPGSIYEQYF. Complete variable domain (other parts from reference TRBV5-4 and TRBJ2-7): ETGVTQSPTHLIKTRGQQVTLRCSSQSGHNTVSWYQQALGQGPQFIFQYYREEENGRGNFPPRFSGLQFPNYSSELNVNALELDDSALYLCASSLAPGSIYEQYFGPGTRLTVT.

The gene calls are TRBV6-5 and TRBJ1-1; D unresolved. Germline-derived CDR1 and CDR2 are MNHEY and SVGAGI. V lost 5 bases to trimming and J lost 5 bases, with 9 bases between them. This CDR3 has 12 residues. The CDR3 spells CASSNRGTEAFF. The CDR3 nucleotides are TGTGCCAGCAGTAATCGCGGGACTGAAGCTTTCTTT.

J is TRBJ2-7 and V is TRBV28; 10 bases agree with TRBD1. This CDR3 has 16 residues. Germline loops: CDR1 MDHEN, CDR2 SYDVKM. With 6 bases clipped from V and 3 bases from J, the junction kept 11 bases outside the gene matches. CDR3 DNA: TGTGCCAGCAGGCTAACCCTTGGGACAGGGGACTACGAGCAGTACTTC. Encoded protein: CASRLTLGTGDYEQYF.

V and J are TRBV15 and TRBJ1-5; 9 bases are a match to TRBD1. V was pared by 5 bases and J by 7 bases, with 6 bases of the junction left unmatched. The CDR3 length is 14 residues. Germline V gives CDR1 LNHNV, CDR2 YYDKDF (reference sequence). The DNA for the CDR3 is TGTGCCACCAGCGAAACAGGGGGCCGCCAGCCCCAGCATTTT. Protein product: CATSETGGRQPQHF.

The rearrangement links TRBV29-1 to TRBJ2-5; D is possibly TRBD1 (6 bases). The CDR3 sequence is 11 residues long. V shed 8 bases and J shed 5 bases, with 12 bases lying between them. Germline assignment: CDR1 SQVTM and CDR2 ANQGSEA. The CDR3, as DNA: TGCAGCCTCCGACAGGCGGAGACCCAGTACTTC. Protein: CSLRQAETQYF.

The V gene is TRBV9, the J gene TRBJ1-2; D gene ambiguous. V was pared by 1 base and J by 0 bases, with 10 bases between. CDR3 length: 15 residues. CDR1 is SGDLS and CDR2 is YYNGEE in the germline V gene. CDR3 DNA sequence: TGTGCCAGCAGCGTATTTCCAGACACTAACTATGGCTACACCTTC. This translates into CASSVFPDTNYGYTF.

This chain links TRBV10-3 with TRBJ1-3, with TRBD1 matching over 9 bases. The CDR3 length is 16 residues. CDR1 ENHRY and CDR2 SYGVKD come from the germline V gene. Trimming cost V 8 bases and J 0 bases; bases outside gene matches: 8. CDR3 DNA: TGTGCCATCGGTGGACAGGGGCGTTTCTCTGGAAACACCATATATTTT. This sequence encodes CAIGGQGRFSGNTIYF.

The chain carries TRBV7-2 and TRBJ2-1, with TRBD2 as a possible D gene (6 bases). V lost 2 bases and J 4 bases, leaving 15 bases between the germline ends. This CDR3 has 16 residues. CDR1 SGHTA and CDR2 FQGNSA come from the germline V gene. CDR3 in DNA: TGTGCCAGCAGCTTATCGGGGCTAGCGCAATACAATGAGCAGTTCTTC. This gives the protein CASSLSGLAQYNEQFF.

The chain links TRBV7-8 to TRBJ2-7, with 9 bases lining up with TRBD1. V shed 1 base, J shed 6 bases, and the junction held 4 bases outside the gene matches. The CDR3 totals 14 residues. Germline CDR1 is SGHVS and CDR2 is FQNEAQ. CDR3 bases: TGTGCCAGCAGCTTAGACCGGGACAGGGTCGAGCAGTACTTC. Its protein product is CASSLDRDRVEQYF.

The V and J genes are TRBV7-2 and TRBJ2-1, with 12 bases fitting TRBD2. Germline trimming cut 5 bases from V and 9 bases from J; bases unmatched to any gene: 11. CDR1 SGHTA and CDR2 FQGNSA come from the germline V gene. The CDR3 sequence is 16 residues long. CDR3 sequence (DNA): TGTGCCAGCAGCCCCGCTAGCGGGAGGGCCGGGCCTGAGCAGTTCTTC. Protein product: CASSPASGRAGPEQFF.

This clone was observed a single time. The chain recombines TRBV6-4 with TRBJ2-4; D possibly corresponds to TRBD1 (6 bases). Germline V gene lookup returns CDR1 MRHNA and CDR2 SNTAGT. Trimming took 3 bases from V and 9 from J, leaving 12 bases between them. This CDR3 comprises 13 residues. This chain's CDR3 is CASSEGDKSIQYF. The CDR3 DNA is TGTGCCAGCAGTGAGGGGGACAAGAGCATTCAGTACTTC.

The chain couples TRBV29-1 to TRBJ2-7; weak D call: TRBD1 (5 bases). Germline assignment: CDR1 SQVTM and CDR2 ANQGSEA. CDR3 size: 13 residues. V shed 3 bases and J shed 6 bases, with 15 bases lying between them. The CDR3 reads CSVDLVGQGEQYF. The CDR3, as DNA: TGCAGCGTTGATTTGGTAGGGCAGGGCGAGCAGTACTTC.

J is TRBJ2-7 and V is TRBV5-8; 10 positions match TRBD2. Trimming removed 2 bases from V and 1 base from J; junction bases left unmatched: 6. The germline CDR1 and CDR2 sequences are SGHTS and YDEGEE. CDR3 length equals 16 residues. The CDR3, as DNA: TGTGCCAGCAGCTTTAGACTAGCGGGTGGATCCTACGAGCAGTACTTC. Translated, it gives CASSFRLAGGSYEQYF.

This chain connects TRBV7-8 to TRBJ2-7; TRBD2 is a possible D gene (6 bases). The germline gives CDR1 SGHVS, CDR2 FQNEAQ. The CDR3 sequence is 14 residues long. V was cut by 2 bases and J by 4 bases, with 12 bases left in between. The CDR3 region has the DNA TGTGCCAGCAGCTTAAGACTAGAAGGGTACGAGCAGTACTTC. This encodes CASSLRLEGYEQYF.

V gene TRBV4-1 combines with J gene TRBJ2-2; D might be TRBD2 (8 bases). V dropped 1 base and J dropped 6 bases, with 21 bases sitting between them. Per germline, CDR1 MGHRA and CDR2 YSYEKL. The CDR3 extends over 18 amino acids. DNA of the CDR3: TGCGCCAGCAGCCAAGGCCACAGGGGCCGGGGGGGCGCCGGGGAGCTGTTTTTT. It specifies CASSQGHRGRGGAGELFF.

CDR3 nucleotides: TGTGCCAGCAGGAAGCGGGAGGCCAACATTCAGTACTTC. As protein: CASRKREANIQYF. The chain recombines TRBV12-3 or TRBV12-4 with TRBJ2-4; 9 nucleotides agree with TRBD2. The CDR3 contains 13 residues. Losses at the gene ends were 6 bases for V and 7 bases for J; bases not matched to a gene: 4.

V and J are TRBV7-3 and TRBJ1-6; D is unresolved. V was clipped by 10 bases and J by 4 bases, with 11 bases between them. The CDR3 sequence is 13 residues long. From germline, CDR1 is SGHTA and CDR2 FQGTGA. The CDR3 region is CATGVDYNSPLHF. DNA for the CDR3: TGTGCCACCGGGGTTGATTATAATTCACCCCTCCACTTT.

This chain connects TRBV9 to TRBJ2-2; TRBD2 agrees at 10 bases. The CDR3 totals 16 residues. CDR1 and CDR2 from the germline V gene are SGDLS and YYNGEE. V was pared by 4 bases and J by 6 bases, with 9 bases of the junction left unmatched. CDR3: CASSYRASGSPGELFF. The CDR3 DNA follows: TGTGCCAGCAGCTATCGGGCTAGCGGGAGTCCCGGGGAGCTGTTTTTT.